Sequencing of this TCR beta chain was carried out in a study of blood T cell repertoires in COVID-19 (dated by TCRdb to about 2020). Background on the whole study: The collaborator samples originated in the United States, Italy and Spain and spanned the acute and convalescent phases of COVID-19. The material from the prospective study consisted of cDNA or gDNA derived from T cells, B-cell-depleted T cells, or PBMCs. Where available, HLA class I and class II types were taken from metadata supplied by the sample provider and were not determined by assay-based typing. The repertoires were released in a freely available public database intended as a resource for research on the immune response to SARS-CoV-2. The dataset comprised deeply sampled blood TCRbeta repertoires from subjects exposed to, actively infected with, or recovered from COVID-19. Samples were obtained from the ongoing ImmuneRACE study (first 160 participants) and from 1,254 subjects provided by 6 global collaborators. A de-identified subject ID, COVID-19 status, age in years and sex were almost always included in the sample metadata.

The collaborating institutions used their own protocols to collect whole blood in K2EDTA tubes. For TCRbeta analysis, collaborators shipped samples as frozen whole blood, isolated PBMCs, or DNA extracted from either of those sample types. The CDR3 sequence holds 15 residues, the cysteine and phenylalanine included. Here the CDR3 DNA is all that survives: 45 bases in frame from base 1. V is cut back by 3 bases and J by 6 bases, with 9 bases in the junction unmatched. Taken from the germline V gene, the CDR1 and CDR2 loops are SGDLS and YYNGEE. Study-wide conclusions, independent of this receptor: The amount of clinical and demographic metadata varied by source and participant and was provided uncurated.

TCRbeta CDR3 regions were amplified from genomic DNA by means of the immunoSEQ Assay, a bias-controlled multiplex PCR. Turning to the authors' computational methods: The number of nucleated cells in each sample was estimated by amplification of reference gene primers within the assay. Sequence reads were collapsed and filtered to measure the absolute abundance of every unique TCRbeta CDR3 rearrangement. For each sample, productive Simpson clonality was calculated by taking the square root of Simpson's diversity index across productive rearrangements. The immuneACCESS repertoire file appears here via TCRdb, limited to in-frame rearrangements. These files lack a portion of the clones; in checked studies, under half of the deficit traces to unresolved V genes, and the cause of the others is not known. Clone size and the V and J calls come from that table; the DNA yielded D and trimming. Here the sample has over 200,000 clones; around 80% occur a single time. The leading ten clones occupy 5.7% of the sample.

Remarks on this clone: This clone's antigen is unknown. Base qualities are missing; no much larger clone stands one base away.

The TCR sequence derives from a man older than 75 with acute or convalescent COVID-19. The chain links TRBV9 with TRBJ1-2, with 9 bases in between that match TRBD1. The source material was peripheral blood. The CDR3 corresponds to CASSAAQGASHGYTF. Here is the DNA: TGTGCCAGCAGCGCGGCACAGGGGGCATCCCATGGCTACACCTTC. The reference TRBV9 and TRBJ1-2 proteins fill in what lies around the CDR3, so the full variable domain reads DSGVTQTPKHLITATGQRVTLRCSPRSGDLSVYWYQQSLDQGLQFLIQYYNGEERAKGNILERFSAQQFPDLHSELNLSSLELGDSALYFCASSAAQGASHGYTFGSGTRLTVV.